This T cell receptor beta chain was identified in a study of human T cells and chemical hapten exposure. Each CDR3 protein gets one entry after TCRdb re-called the RACE reads with MiXCR. The sample contains some 99,000 distinct CDR3 sequences, about a tenth of which appear only once. Indicated time point: patch test 2, 6 weeks after DPC sensitization. The treatment is: therapeutic diphenylcyclopropenone sensitization with weekly scalp DPC. This clonotype occurred many times. The CDR3 length is 17 residues. Between the trimmed V and J ends, which lost 2 bases and 4 bases, there was a span of 19 bases. Germline V gene lookup returns CDR1 SGHTA and CDR2 FQGNSA.

The source is a woman in her 40s with alopecia areata. Some clones in this sample may be carry-over from other donors' samples. The chain uses TRBV7-2 and TRBJ2-3, with D maybe TRBD2 (7 bases). Sequencing was performed on whole blood, taken in connection with sensitization to the hapten diphenylcyclopropenone (DPC). The CDR3 loop reads CASSLLGGAGFSDTQYF. DNA of the CDR3: TGTGCCAGCAGCTTACTGGGGGGGGCAGGGTTTTCAGATACGCAGTATTTT.